This T cell receptor beta chain was retrieved from a study of blood T cell repertoires in COVID-19. Repertoires were generated with immunoSEQ multiplex PCR, while TCRdb's copy carries only in-frame clones and drops some. The table records 150,000 to 200,000 clones, 65% to 90% of them present only once. What was sequenced was peripheral blood. This clonotype was sampled from a woman in her thirties or forties with COVID-19, enrolled during active disease.

The CDR3 sequence is CASSEKGRAGRDTEAFF. For the CDR3, the DNA is TGTGCCAGCAGCGAAAAAGGAAGGGCTGGGAGGGACACTGAAGCTTTCTTT. V usage is TRBV21-1 and J usage is TRBJ1-1. TRBV21-1 corresponds to a pseudogene. This CDR3 is 17 amino acids long.